Listed here are 13 T cell receptor beta chains from one sample, sequenced in a study of T cells in narcolepsy. Sequencing used immunoSEQ multiplex PCR; TCRdb keeps in-frame clones, though not all of them. This table has over 30,000 clones, more than 80% appearing once. The material sequenced was CD45RA- memory CD4+ T cells from PBMCs. These receptors were taken from a human donor with narcolepsy.

The J gene is TRBJ1-5, the V gene TRBV4-1; possible D gene TRBD1, 5 bases. This CDR3 has 17 amino acids. Germline V lookup: CDR1 MGHRA, CDR2 YSYEKL. Trimming took off 0 bases at V and 5 bases at J, with 17 bases between the two ends. CDR3 DNA: TGCGCCAGCAGCCAAGAGGGGGTACATAAAAGGGATCAGCCCCAGCATTTT. This codes for CASSQEGVHKRDQPQHF.

This chain joins TRBV19 and TRBJ2-2; 9 bases map to TRBD2. The CDR3 sequence is 16 residues long. V lost 6 bases, J lost 4 bases, and 9 bases stayed unmatched. The V gene's germline CDR1 is LNHDA and CDR2 SQIVND (reference sequence). The chain's CDR3 is CASSHRAGGLTGELFF. The CDR3 nucleotides are TGTGCCAGTAGCCACCGCGCGGGGGGGCTCACCGGGGAGCTGTTTTTT.

The chain recombines TRBV10-3 with TRBJ2-5, with 7 bases aligning to TRBD2. The CDR3 totals 15 residues. Germline lookup yields CDR1 ENHRY and CDR2 SYGVKD. V was clipped by 3 bases and J by 3 bases; unmatched bases: 7. This CDR3 is CAISDVSGQKETQYF. DNA for the CDR3: TGTGCCATCAGTGATGTTAGCGGGCAAAAAGAGACCCAGTACTTC.

The rearrangement uses TRBV2 and TRBJ1-3; no firm D call. This CDR3 region has 14 residues. CDR1 is SNHLY and CDR2 is FYNNEI in the germline V gene. The V and J ends lost 3 bases and 0 bases respectively, with 6 bases between them. The CDR3 coding sequence is TGTGCCAGCAGTGAGGAAAGCTCTGGAAACACCATATATTTT. This gives the protein CASSEESSGNTIYF.

This clone occurred once. V gene TRBV9 combines with J gene TRBJ2-2; D is ambiguous. The CDR3 is 14 amino acids. Germline V CDR1 and CDR2: SGDLS, YYNGEE. The germline V and J ends were trimmed by 4 bases and 6 bases, with 13 bases remaining between them. The CDR3, as DNA: TGTGCCAGCAGCCCGAGAGCGAGTCCCGGGGAGCTGTTTTTT. It is translated as CASSPRASPGELFF.

V is TRBV9 and J is TRBJ1-1; D gene unclear. CDR1 SGDLS and CDR2 YYNGEE come from the germline V gene. V gave up 3 bases and J gave up 5 bases, with 14 bases separating them. CDR3 length: 14 amino acids. In DNA, the CDR3 is TGTGCCAGCAGCGCTGGCCCCGTAGGGACTGAAGCTTTCTTT. This sequence encodes CASSAGPVGTEAFF.

The rearrangement joins TRBV7-3 to TRBJ2-3; 8 bases line up with TRBD2. Germline-derived CDR1 and CDR2 are SGHTA and FQGTGA. With V trimmed by 5 bases and J by 5 bases, 9 bases remained unmatched. The CDR3 runs to 15 residues. In DNA form, the CDR3 reads TGTGCCAGCAGCGGAACCGGGGGGGCCAGAGATACGCAGTATTTT. As protein: CASSGTGGARDTQYF.

The V call is TRBV19, the J call TRBJ1-5, with 7 positions matching TRBD1. The CDR3 spans 15 residues. Trimming removed 3 bases from V and 5 bases from J; junction bases left unmatched: 7. Per germline, CDR1 LNHDA and CDR2 SQIVND (reference sequence). As DNA, the CDR3 is TGTGCCAGTAGTATGTTGACAGGGAATTATCAGCCCCAGCATTTT. Protein product: CASSMLTGNYQPQHF.

This sequence joins TRBV6-5 and TRBJ1-5, with D possibly being TRBD1 (6 bases). Germline V gene lookup returns CDR1 MNHEY and CDR2 SVGAGI. With 8 bases removed from V and 7 bases from J, the gap between germline ends came to 18 bases. This CDR3 is built from 14 residues. DNA for the CDR3: TGTGCCAGCTCCGACAGGCTGGCCGGGCAGCCCCAGCATTTT. Protein sequence: CASSDRLAGQPQHF.

The rearrangement uses TRBV5-1 and TRBJ1-6; maybe TRBD1 (6 bases). Trimming left V 0 bases short and J 5 bases short, with 9 bases between. The CDR3 runs to 15 residues. Germline V gene sequence: CDR1 SGHRS, CDR2 YFSETQ. CDR3 loop: CASSLAQGNNSPLHF. The CDR3 DNA follows: TGCGCCAGCAGCTTGGCACAGGGAAATAATTCACCCCTCCACTTT.

V gene TRBV4-3 combines with J gene TRBJ2-3, with TRBD2 as a possible D gene (6 bases). V was pared by 4 bases and J by 2 bases, with 10 bases between. The CDR3 extends over 14 amino acids. Germline V gene sequence: CDR1 LGHNA, CDR2 YSLEER. CDR3 protein: CASSLREDTDTQYF. The CDR3 DNA follows: TGCGCCAGCAGCCTGAGGGAGGACACAGATACGCAGTATTTT.

Comment on this clone: Other DNA variants within this sample encode the same CDR3. DNA of the CDR3: TGTGCCAGCTCCCCAGGTCGGAACACTGAAGCTTTCTTT. Its protein product is CASSPGRNTEAFF. The J gene is TRBJ1-1, the V gene TRBV18; D gene unclear. This CDR3 comprises 13 residues. V lost 6 bases and J 1 base, leaving 9 bases between the germline ends. Germline V gene data show CDR1 as KGHSH and CDR2 as LQKENI. The full variable domain, with the rest looked up from reference TRBV18 and TRBJ1-1, is NAGVMQNPRHLVRRRGQEARLRCSPMKGHSHVYWYRQLPEEGLKFMVYLQKENIIDESGMPKERFSAEFPKEGPSILRIQQVVRGDSAAYFCASSPGRNTEAFFGQGTRLTVV.

The chain employs TRBV5-1 and TRBJ2-7; D gene unclear. CDR1 and CDR2 from the germline V gene are SGHRS and YFSETQ. The CDR3 is 15 residues long. Trimming removed 1 base from V and 6 bases from J, with 17 bases in between. Here the CDR3 DNA reads TGCGCCAGCAGCTTGACGGGCAGATCCCCTTCCGAGCAGTACTTC. Translated: CASSLTGRSPSEQYF.